Listed here is a single T cell receptor beta chain. The data are from a study of blood T cells in healthy people across ages. A second about 7 to 11 cycle PCR used barcoded and J-beta primers. TCRdb re-derived calls from the 5' RACE reads in MiXCR, one entry per CDR3 protein. The sample comprises 1.5 million or so distinct CDR3 sequences, 42% of which are singletons, and under 5% rests with the top ten. Sequenced material: blood. The receptor was isolated from a woman aged 18-29 years in good health.

This chain's CDR3 is CASSYSTTLAEFTDTQYF. CDR3 nucleotides: TGTGCCAGCAGTTACTCGACCACCCTAGCGGAGTTCACAGATACGCAGTATTTT. This rearrangement joins TRBV6-5 to TRBJ2-3; 7 nucleotides align to TRBD2. The CDR3 runs to 18 residues. Germline lookup yields CDR1 MNHEY and CDR2 SVGAGI. V dropped 0 bases and J dropped 2; count of bases not matched to a gene: 11.